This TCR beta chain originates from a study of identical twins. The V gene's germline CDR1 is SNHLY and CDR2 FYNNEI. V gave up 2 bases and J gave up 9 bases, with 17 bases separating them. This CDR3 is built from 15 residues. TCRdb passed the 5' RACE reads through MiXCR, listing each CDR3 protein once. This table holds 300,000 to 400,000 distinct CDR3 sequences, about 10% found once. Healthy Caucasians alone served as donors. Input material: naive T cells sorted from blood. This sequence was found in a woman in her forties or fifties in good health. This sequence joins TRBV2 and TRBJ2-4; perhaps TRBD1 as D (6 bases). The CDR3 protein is CASSELTGGVGIQYF. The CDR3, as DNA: TGTGCCAGCAGTGAATTGACTGGGGGCGTTGGCATTCAGTACTTC.